This T cell receptor beta chain derives from a study of blood T cells in healthy people across ages (dated by TCRdb to between 2015 and 2016). Regarding the study in general: In model experiments, roughly one uniquely barcoded TCR beta cDNA molecule per two T cells was captured by template switching. Donors of different ages were randomly distributed across sequencing lanes to avoid experimental bias. To track age-related changes in TCR beta repertoire diversity, the study relied on deep sequencing normalized with unique cDNA molecular identifiers. For two donors (one aged 18 to 30 and one aged 80 or older), the study analyzed two additional independent replicas of 1 million unique cDNA reads from the same blood draw. Donors were grouped into four age groups: young (average roughly 17 years), middle-aged (over 35), aged (about 60) and long-lived (about 82). Broader findings and caveats from the paper: Compared with the aged group, more naive CD4+ T cells, fewer expanded clones and increased TCR diversity were shown by the long-lived group, suggesting age selection. Estimates of total diversity from one million sequenced T cells were regarded as lower bounds and underestimates. Observed TCR beta diversity per million T cells fell roughly linearly with age, and a significant reduction was already apparent by age roughly 40. The CMV infection status of donors was not known, potentially confounding age-related changes in expanded clonotypes. Observed TCR beta diversity correlated strongly with the percentage of naive T cells measured by flow cytometry. Since profiling was done on bulk unsorted PBMCs, naive and antigen-experienced compartments could not be conclusively compared.

Donors were a few dozen systemically healthy Caucasian individuals from Russia aged roughly 6 to 90 years. Each donor gave about 9.7 milliliters of peripheral blood, drawn into EDTA-treated Vacutainer tubes. PBMCs were isolated by Ficoll-Paque density-gradient centrifugation, with at least 7 million obtained per sample. Total RNA, at least 6 micrograms per sample, was extracted from PBMCs with Trizol reagent. For every donor, an aliquot of PBMCs went through flow cytometry to measure the percentages of naive CD45RAhigh/CD27high T cells. A note on this clonotype: Its binding antigen is unknown. No base quality values were provided; no much bigger clone lies one nucleotide off.

Libraries were constructed by 5' RACE. Sequencer: Illumina HiSeq 2500. A second about 6 to 11 cycle PCR used a sample-barcoded 5' primer and a J-beta primer mix. A template-switch 5' adaptor carrying 12 random nucleotides introduced a unique molecular identifier onto each TCR beta cDNA molecule. Each sample yielded at least 2.5 million CDR3-containing paired-end reads. All of the RNA was converted into first-strand cDNA using the Mint cDNA synthesis kit, with a TRBC-specific oligonucleotide serving as the primer. All cDNA was treated with uracil-DNA glycosylase and then went through a first 18-cycle PCR with the universal primers M1SS and BC2_uni_R. In the authors' own workflow: For normalization, 1 million high-quality reads, each with a distinct molecular identifier, were randomly selected from each sample. Instead of being binned into consensus sequences, reads with shared molecular identifiers were discarded. CDR3 identification, clonotype clustering and error correction used MiTCR with a Q25 quality threshold and the strictest error-elimination algorithm. Lower-bound total TCR beta diversity was estimated with a nonparametric unseen species model using Euler transformation. TCRdb trimmed the raw reads at Q25, called clones with MiXCR and kept productive beta chains. Identical CDR3 protein sequences are pooled into one entry, listed with their most common genes and DNA. These V and J calls originate from TCRdb's pipeline instead of the authors' own analysis. Counted in this sample were about 750,000 distinct CDR3 sequences; about 55% of them appeared once. The top ten clonotypes cover roughly two fifths of the sample.

The CDR3 runs 16 residues from the cysteine to the phenylalanine. Of all the DNA, just the CDR3 is kept, 48 bases in frame from base 1. From the germline V gene (reference sequence), CDR1 is SEHNR and CDR2 is FQNEAQ. For this chain, trimming is 1 base at the V end and 8 bases at the J end, and the number of junction bases without a gene match is 6. The material sequenced was blood. The source is a man of 80 years or more in good health. The chain is assembled from TRBV7-9 and TRBJ2-1; a stretch of 12 junction bases matches TRBD2. The DNA is TGTGCCAGCAGCTTAGTCCTAGCGGGAGGGCCGCATGAGCAGTTCTTC. This sequence encodes CASSLVLAGGPHEQFF.